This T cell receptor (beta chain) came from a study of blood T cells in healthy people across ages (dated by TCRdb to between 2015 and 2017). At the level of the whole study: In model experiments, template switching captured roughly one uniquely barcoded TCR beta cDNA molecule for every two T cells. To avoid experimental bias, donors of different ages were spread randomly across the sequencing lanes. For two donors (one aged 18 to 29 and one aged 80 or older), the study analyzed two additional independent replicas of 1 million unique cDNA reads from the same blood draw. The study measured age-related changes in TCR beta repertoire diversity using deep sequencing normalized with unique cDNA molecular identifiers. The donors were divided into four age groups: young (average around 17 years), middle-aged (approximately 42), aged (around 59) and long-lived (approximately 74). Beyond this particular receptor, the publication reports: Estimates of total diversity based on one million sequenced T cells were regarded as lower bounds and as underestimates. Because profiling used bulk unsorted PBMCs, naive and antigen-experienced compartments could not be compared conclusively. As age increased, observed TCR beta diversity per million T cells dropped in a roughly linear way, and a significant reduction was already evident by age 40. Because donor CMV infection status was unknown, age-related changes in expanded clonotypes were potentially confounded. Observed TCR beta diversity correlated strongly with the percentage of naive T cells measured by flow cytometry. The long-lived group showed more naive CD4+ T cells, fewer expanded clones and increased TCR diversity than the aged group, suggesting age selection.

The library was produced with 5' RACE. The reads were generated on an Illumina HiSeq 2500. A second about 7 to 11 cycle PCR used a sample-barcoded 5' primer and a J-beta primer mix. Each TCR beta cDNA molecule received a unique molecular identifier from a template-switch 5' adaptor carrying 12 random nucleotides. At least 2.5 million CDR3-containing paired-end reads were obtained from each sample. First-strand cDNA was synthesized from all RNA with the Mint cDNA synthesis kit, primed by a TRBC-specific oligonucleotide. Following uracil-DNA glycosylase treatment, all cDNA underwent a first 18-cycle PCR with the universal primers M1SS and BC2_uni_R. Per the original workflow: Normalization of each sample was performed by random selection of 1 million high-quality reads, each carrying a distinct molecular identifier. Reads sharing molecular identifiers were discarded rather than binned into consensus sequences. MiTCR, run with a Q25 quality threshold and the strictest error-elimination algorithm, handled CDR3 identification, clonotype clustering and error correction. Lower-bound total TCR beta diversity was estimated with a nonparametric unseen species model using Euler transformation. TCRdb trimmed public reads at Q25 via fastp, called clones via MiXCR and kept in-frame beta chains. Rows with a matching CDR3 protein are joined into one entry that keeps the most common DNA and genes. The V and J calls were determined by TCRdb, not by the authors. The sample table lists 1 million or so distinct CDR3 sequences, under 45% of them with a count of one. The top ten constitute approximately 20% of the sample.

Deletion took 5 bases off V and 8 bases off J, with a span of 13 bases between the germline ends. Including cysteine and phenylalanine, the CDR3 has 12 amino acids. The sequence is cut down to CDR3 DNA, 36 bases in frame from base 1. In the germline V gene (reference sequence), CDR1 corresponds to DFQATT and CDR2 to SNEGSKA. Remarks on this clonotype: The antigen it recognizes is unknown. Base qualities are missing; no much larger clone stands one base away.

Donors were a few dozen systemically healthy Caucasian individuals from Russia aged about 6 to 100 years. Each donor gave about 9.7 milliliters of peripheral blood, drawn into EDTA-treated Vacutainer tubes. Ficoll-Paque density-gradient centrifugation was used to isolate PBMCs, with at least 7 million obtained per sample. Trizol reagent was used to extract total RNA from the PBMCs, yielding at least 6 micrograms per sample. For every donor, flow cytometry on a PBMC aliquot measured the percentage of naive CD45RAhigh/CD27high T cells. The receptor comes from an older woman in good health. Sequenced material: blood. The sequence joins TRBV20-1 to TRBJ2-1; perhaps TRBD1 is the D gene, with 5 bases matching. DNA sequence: TGCAGTGCTCGCCGTACAGGCGATGAGCAGTTCTTC. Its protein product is CSARRTGDEQFF.